This T cell receptor beta chain is drawn from a study of cytomegalovirus exposure and HLA in healthy donors. Study information: There were approximately 81 million unique TCRs (from HLA-typed donors) in an early data release. Overall study findings and caveats: Some V segments could not be told apart, so they were left out, TRBV6-2 and TRBV6-3 among them. With later analysis, a missense DCLRE1C variant became linked to TCR beta V- and J-gene trimming.

Healthy bone marrow donors formed the donor group. Comments on this clone: The antigen is not known.

The CDR3 length is 10 residues. Germline CDR1 is DFQATT and CDR2 is SNEGSKA (reference sequence). Deletions cut 3 bases from V and 5 bases from J, with 4 bases between. PCR amplification relied on 60 Vbeta primers (plus 13 Jbeta primers). Generated by immunoSEQ multiplex PCR, the TCRdb table keeps only in-frame clones and is missing some. This sample has 150,000 to 200,000 clones, with about three quarters found just once. Sequencing was carried out using PBMCs. The clonotype originates from a man in his thirties or forties in good health and CMV-seropositive. This chain uses TRBV20-1 with TRBJ1-1, with no clear D. The CDR3 DNA follows: TGCAGTGCTAGCTCTACTGAAGCTTTCTTT. This translates into CSASSTEAFF.